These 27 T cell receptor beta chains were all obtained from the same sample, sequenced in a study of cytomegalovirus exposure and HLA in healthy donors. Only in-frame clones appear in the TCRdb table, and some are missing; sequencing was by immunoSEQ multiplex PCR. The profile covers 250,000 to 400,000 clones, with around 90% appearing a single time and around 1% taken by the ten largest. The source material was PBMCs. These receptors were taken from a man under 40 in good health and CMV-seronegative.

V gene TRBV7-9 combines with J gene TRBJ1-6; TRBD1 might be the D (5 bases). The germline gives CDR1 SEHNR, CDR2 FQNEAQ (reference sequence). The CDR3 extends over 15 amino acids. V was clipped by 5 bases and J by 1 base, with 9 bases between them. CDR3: CASSDPGSYNSPLHF. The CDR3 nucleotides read TGTGCCAGCAGCGACCCAGGGTCCTATAATTCACCCCTCCACTTT.

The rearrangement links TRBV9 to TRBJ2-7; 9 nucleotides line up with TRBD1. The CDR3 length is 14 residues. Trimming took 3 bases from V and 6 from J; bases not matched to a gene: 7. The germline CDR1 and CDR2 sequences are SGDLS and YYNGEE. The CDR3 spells CASSARDRAGEQYF. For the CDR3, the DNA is TGTGCCAGCAGCGCAAGGGACAGGGCCGGCGAGCAGTACTTC.

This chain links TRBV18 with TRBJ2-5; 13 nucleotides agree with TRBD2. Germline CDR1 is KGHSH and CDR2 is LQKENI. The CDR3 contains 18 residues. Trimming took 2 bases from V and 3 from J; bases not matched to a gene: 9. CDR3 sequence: CASSPVGLAGVFKETQYF. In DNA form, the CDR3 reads TGTGCCAGCTCACCAGTCGGACTAGCGGGGGTATTCAAAGAGACCCAGTACTTC.

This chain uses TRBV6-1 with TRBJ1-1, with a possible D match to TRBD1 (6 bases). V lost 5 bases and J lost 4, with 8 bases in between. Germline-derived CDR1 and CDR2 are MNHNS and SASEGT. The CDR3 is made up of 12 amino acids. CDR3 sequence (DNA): TGTGCCAGCAGTTCCAGGGGCACTGAAGCTTTCTTT. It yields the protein CASSSRGTEAFF.

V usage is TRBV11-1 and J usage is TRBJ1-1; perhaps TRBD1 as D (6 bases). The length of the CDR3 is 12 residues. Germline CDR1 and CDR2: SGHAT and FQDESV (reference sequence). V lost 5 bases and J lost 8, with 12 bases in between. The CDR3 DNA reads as TGTGCCAGCAGCACGGGGGGGGCAGAAGCTTTCTTT. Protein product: CASSTGGAEAFF. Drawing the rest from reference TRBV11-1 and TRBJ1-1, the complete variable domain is EAEVAQSPRYKITEKSQAVAFWCDPISGHATLYWYRQILGQGPELLVQFQDESVVDDSQLPKDRFSAERLKGVDSTLKIQPAELGDSAMYLCASSTGGAEAFFGQGTRLTVV.

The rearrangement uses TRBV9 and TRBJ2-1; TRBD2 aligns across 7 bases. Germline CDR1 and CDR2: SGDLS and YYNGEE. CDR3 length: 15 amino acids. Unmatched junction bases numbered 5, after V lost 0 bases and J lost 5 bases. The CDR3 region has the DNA TGTGCCAGCAGCGTAGGAGGCGGGGGAAACAATGAGCAGTTCTTC. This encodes CASSVGGGGNNEQFF.

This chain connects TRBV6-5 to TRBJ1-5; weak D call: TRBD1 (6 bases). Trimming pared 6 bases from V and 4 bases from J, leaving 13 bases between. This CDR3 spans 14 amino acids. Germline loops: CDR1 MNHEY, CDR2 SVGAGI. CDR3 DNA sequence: TGTGCCAGCAGCTTTGGGGGGGCAAATCAGCCCCAGCATTTT. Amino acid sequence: CASSFGGANQPQHF.

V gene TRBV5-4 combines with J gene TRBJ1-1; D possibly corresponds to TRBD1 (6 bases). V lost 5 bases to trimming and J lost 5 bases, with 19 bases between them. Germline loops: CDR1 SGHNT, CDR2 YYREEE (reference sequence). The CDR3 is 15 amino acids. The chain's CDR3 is CASRNGQNPGTEAFF. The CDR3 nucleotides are TGTGCCAGCAGAAACGGACAGAATCCTGGGACTGAAGCTTTCTTT. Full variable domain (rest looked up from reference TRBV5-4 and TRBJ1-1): ETGVTQSPTHLIKTRGQQVTLRCSSQSGHNTVSWYQQALGQGPQFIFQYYREEENGRGNFPPRFSGLQFPNYSSELNVNALELDDSALYLCASRNGQNPGTEAFFGQGTRLTVV.

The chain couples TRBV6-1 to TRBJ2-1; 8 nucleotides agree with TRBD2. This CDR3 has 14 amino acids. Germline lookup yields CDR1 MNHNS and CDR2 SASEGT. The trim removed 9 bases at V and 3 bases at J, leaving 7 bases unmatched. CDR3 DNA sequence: TGTGCCAGTTTGGCGGGGGGCGTCTACAATGAGCAGTTCTTC. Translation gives CASLAGGVYNEQFF.

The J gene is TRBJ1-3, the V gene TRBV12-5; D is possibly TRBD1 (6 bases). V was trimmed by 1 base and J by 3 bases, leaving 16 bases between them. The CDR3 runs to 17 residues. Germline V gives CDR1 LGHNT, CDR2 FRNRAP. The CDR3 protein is CASGLASKQGRGNTIYF. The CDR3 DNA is TGTGCTAGTGGTTTGGCCTCAAAACAGGGTCGTGGAAACACCATATATTTT.

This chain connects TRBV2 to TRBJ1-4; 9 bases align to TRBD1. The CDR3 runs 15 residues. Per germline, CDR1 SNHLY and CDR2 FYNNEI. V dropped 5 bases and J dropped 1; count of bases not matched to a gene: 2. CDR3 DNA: TGTGCCAGCAGTAGACAGGGGGGAACTAATGAAAAACTGTTTTTT. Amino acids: CASSRQGGTNEKLFF.

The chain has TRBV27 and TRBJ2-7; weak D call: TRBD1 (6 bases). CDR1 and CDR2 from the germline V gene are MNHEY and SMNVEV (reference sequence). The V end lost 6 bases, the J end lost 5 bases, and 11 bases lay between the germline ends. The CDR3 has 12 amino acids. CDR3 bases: TGTGCCAGCAGGTCACAGGGTCACGAGCAGTACTTC. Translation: CASRSQGHEQYF.

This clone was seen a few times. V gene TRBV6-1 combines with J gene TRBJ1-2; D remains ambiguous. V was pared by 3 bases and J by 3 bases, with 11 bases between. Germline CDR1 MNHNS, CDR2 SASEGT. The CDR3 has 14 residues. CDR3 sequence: CASSDTFRDYGYTF. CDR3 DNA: TGTGCCAGCAGTGACACCTTCCGGGACTATGGCTACACCTTC.

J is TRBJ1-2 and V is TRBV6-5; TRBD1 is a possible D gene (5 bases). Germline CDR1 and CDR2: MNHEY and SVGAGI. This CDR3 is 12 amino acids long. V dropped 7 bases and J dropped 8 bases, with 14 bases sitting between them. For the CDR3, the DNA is TGTGCCAGCACAGGGTCGGTCGGAGGCTACACCTTC. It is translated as CASTGSVGGYTF.

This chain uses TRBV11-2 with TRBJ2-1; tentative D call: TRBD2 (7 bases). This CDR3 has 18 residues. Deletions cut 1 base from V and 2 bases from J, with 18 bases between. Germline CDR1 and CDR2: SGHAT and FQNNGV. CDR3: CASSLGRNTGGAYNEQFF. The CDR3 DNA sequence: TGTGCCAGCAGCTTAGGACGCAATACGGGGGGCGCCTACAATGAGCAGTTCTTC.

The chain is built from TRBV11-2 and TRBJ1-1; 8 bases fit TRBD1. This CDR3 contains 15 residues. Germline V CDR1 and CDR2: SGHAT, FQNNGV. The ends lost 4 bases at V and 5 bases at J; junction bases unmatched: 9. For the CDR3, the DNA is TGTGCCAGCAGCTCTAGCACACAGGGGGGAACTGAAGCTTTCTTT. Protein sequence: CASSSSTQGGTEAFF. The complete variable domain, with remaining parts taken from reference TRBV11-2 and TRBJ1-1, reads EAGVAQSPRYKIIEKRQSVAFWCNPISGHATLYWYQQILGQGPKLLIQFQNNGVVDDSQLPKDRFSAERLKGVDSTLKIQPAKLEDSAVYLCASSSSTQGGTEAFFGQGTRLTVV.

CDR3 nucleotides: TGTGCCAGTAGCCCAACGGACAGGAGCTACCTCCGTAATGAAAAACTGTTTTTT. Protein product: CASSPTDRSYLRNEKLFF. The chain is built from TRBV19 and TRBJ1-4, with 7 bases matching TRBD1. This CDR3 is 18 amino acids long. CDR1 and CDR2 (germline): LNHDA, SQIVND (reference sequence). After removal of 6 bases from V and 4 bases from J, the junction contained 17 bases not matched to a gene.

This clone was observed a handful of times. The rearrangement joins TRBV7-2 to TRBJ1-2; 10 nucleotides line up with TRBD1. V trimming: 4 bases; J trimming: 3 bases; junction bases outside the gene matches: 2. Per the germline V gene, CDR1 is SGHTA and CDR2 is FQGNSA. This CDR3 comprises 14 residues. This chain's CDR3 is CASSSGQGDYGYTF. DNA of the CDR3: TGTGCCAGCAGCTCAGGACAGGGGGACTATGGCTACACCTTC.

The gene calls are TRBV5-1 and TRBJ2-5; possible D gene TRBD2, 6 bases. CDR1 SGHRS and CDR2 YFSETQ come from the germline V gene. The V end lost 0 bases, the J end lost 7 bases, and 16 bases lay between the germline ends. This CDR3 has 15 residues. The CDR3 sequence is CASSLGDSREGTQYF. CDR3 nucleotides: TGCGCCAGCAGCTTGGGGGACTCAAGGGAAGGGACCCAGTACTTC.

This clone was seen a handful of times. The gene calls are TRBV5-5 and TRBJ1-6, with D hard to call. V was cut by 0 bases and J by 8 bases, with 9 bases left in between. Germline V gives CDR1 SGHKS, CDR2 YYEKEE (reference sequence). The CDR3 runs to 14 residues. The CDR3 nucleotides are TGTGCCAGCAGCTTGGGAAGCTTCGATTCACCCCTCCACTTT. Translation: CASSLGSFDSPLHF. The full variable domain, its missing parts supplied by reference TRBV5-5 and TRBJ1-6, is DAGVTQSPTHLIKTRGQQVTLRCSPISGHKSVSWYQQVLGQGPQFIFQYYEKEERGRGNFPDRFSARQFPNYSSELNVNALLLGDSALYLCASSLGSFDSPLHFGNGTRLTVT.

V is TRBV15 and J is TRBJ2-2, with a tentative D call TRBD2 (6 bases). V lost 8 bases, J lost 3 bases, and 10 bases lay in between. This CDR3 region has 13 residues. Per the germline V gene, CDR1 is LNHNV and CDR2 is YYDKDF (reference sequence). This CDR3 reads CATRGLYTGELFF. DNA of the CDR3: TGTGCCACCCGGGGACTTTACACCGGGGAGCTGTTTTTT.

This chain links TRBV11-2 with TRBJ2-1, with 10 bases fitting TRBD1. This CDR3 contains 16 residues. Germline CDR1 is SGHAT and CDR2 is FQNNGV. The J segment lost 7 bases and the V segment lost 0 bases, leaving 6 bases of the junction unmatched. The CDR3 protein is CASSLDRQGALNEQFF. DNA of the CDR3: TGTGCCAGCAGCTTAGATAGACAGGGGGCCCTAAATGAGCAGTTCTTC.

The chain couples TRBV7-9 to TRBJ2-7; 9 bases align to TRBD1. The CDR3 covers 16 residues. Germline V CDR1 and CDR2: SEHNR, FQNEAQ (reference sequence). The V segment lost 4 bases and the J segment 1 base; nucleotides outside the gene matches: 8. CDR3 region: CASSSPGTGWSYEQYF. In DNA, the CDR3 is TGTGCCAGCAGCTCCCCCGGGACAGGGTGGTCCTACGAGCAGTACTTC. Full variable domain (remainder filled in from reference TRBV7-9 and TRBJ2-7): DTGVSQNPRHKITKRGQNVTFRCDPISEHNRLYWYRQTLGQGPEFLTYFQNEAQLEKSRLLSDRFSAERPKGSFSTLEIQRTEQGDSAMYLCASSSPGTGWSYEQYFGPGTRLTVT.

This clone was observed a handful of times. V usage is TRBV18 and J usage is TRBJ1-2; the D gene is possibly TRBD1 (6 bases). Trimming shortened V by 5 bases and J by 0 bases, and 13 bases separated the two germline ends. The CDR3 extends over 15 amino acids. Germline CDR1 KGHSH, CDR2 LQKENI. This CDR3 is CASSIPAGANYGYTF. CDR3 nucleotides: TGTGCCAGCTCAATCCCCGCAGGGGCTAACTATGGCTACACCTTC. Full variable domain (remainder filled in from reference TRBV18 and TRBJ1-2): NAGVMQNPRHLVRRRGQEARLRCSPMKGHSHVYWYRQLPEEGLKFMVYLQKENIIDESGMPKERFSAEFPKEGPSILRIQQVVRGDSAAYFCASSIPAGANYGYTFGSGTRLTVV.

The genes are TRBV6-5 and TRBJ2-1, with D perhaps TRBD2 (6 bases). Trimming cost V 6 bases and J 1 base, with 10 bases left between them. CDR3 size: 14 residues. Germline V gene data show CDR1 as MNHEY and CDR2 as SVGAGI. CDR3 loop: CASSVEGSYNEQFF. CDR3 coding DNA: TGTGCCAGCAGCGTGGAGGGGTCCTACAATGAGCAGTTCTTC.

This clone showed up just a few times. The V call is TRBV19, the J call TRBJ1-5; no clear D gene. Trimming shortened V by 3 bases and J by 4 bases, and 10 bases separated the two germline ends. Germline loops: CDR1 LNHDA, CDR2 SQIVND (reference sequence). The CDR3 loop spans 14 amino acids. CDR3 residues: CASSMLPGNQPQHF. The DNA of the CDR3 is TGTGCCAGTAGTATGCTCCCGGGGAATCAGCCCCAGCATTTT. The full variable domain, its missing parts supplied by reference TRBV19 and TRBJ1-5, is DGGITQSPKYLFRKEGQNVTLSCEQNLNHDAMYWYRQDPGQGLRLIYYSQIVNDFQKGDIAEGYSVSREKKESFPLTVTSAQKNPTAFYLCASSMLPGNQPQHFGDGTRLSIL.

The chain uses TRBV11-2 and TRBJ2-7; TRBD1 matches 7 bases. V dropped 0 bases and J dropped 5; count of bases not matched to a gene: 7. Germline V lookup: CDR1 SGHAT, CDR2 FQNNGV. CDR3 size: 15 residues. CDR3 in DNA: TGTGCCAGCAGCTTAGATTCGCTCAGGGGGAACGAGCAGTACTTC. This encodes CASSLDSLRGNEQYF.